A single sample gave rise to the 18 T cell receptor beta chains below, sequenced in a study of blood T cell repertoires in COVID-19. Some clones are missing from TCRdb's copy, which holds only in-frame ones; the method was immunoSEQ multiplex PCR. The sample yields some 320,000 clones, roughly 85% seen once. The sample consisted of peripheral blood. The receptor source for this set is a human donor in a cohort sampled during active COVID-19.

The chain carries TRBV14 and TRBJ1-2, with D uncertain. The CDR3 spans 12 residues. Germline V gene lookup returns CDR1 SGHDN and CDR2 FVKESK. Trimming pared 0 bases from V and 7 bases from J, leaving 6 bases between. The CDR3 here is CASSQDFRGYTF. The CDR3 coding sequence is TGTGCCAGCAGCCAAGATTTCCGTGGCTACACCTTC.

The chain links TRBV5-8 to TRBJ2-7; D remains ambiguous. Trimming cost V 0 bases and J 1 base, with 8 bases left between them. Germline-derived CDR1 and CDR2 are SGHTS and YDEGEE. The CDR3 totals 14 residues. The CDR3 reads CASSLGQVSYEQYF. DNA of the CDR3: TGTGCCAGCAGCTTGGGTCAGGTTTCCTACGAGCAGTACTTC.

The chain joins TRBV7-8 to TRBJ1-5; D ambiguous. Trimming removed 5 bases from V and 4 bases from J, with 15 bases in between. The germline V gene has CDR1 SGHVS and CDR2 FQNEAQ. The CDR3 runs to 15 residues. In DNA, the CDR3 is TGTGCCAGCAGCCAGCCGTGGGCCTTAAATCAGCCCCAGCATTTT. This gives the protein CASSQPWALNQPQHF.

In DNA, the CDR3 is TGCAGTGCTAGTGGGGGGACTAGCGGCTCCACTGATACGCAGTATTTT. Its translation is CSASGGTSGSTDTQYF. V is TRBV20-1 and J is TRBJ2-3; 11 bases are a match to TRBD2. Germline V gives CDR1 DFQATT, CDR2 SNEGSKA (reference sequence). The CDR3 length is 16 residues. V trimming: 3 bases; J trimming: 6 bases; junction bases outside the gene matches: 11.

The V gene is TRBV5-4, the J gene TRBJ2-2, with 9 bases identical to TRBD2. Germline CDR1 and CDR2: SGHNT and YYREEE (reference sequence). The CDR3 sequence is 17 residues long. Losses at the gene ends were 4 bases for V and 7 bases for J; bases not matched to a gene: 14. Here the CDR3 DNA reads TGTGCCAGCAGCGCCCGGGCGGGGGGGCGGTATGGCGGGGAGCTGTTTTTT. Protein sequence: CASSARAGGRYGGELFF.

This rearrangement joins TRBV10-3 to TRBJ2-7; 10 bases are a match to TRBD1. In germline, CDR1 is ENHRY, CDR2 SYGVKD. V lost 6 bases to trimming and J lost 6 bases; unmatched junction nucleotides: 8. The CDR3 spans 14 residues. The CDR3 loop is CAISGPGQGLEQYF. CDR3 nucleotide sequence: TGTGCCATCAGCGGACCGGGACAGGGGCTCGAGCAGTACTTC.

The V gene is TRBV14, the J gene TRBJ1-1, with D unresolved. Between the trimmed V and J ends, which lost 0 bases and 5 bases, there was a span of 13 bases. The germline gives CDR1 SGHDN, CDR2 FVKESK. The CDR3 is 15 residues long. This CDR3 reads CASSQDEGLGTEAFF. As DNA, the CDR3 is TGTGCCAGCAGCCAAGATGAAGGTCTCGGGACTGAAGCTTTCTTT. Looking up the rest from reference TRBV14 and TRBJ1-1 gives the full variable domain: EAGVTQFPSHSVIEKGQTVTLRCDPISGHDNLYWYRRVMGKEIKFLLHFVKESKQDESGMPNNRFLAERTGGTYSTLKVQPAELEDSGVYFCASSQDEGLGTEAFFGQGTRLTVV.

V usage is TRBV6-1 and J usage is TRBJ2-1; perhaps TRBD1 as D (6 bases). This CDR3 is built from 15 residues. V gave up 1 base and J gave up 6 bases, with 13 bases separating them. Germline V CDR1 and CDR2: MNHNS, SASEGT. CDR3 amino acids: CASSEGTGWGNEQFF. The CDR3 bases are TGTGCCAGCAGTGAAGGAACAGGGTGGGGCAATGAGCAGTTCTTC.

V gene TRBV27 combines with J gene TRBJ1-6, with 10 nucleotides matching TRBD1. The CDR3 extends over 16 amino acids. V shed 5 bases and J 9 bases; nucleotides not matched to a gene: 10. The germline CDR1 and CDR2 sequences are MNHEY and SMNVEV (reference sequence). DNA of the CDR3: TGTGCCAGCAGTCCACAGGACAGGGGGAAGGGTTCACCCCTCCACTTT. Residues: CASSPQDRGKGSPLHF.

The J gene is TRBJ1-3, the V gene TRBV6-5, with D unresolved. CDR1 is MNHEY and CDR2 is SVGAGI in the germline V gene. The CDR3 is made up of 14 amino acids. V gave up 2 bases and J gave up 1 base, with 6 bases separating them. CDR3 loop: CASSYRGSGNTIYF. The DNA for the CDR3 is TGTGCCAGCAGTTACCGGGGATCTGGAAACACCATATATTTT.

The rearrangement links TRBV3-1 (or the pseudogene TRBV3-2) to TRBJ1-2; no clear D. The CDR3 is 16 amino acids. V was clipped by 0 bases and J by 4 bases, with 15 bases between them. Germline CDR1 LGHDT, CDR2 YNNKEL (reference sequence). The CDR3 sequence is CASSQEGEDPTYGYTF. CDR3 coding DNA: TGTGCCAGCAGCCAAGAAGGTGAGGATCCAACCTATGGCTACACCTTC.

The chain employs TRBV15 and TRBJ1-2, with TRBD1 matching over 12 bases. CDR3 length equals 14 residues. The junction had 7 bases not matched to a gene; V was cut back by 11 bases and J by 3 bases. Looked up from germline, CDR1 is LNHNV and CDR2 is YYDKDF (reference sequence). As DNA, the CDR3 is TGTGCCTCGGGACAGGGGGCGATGGACTATGGCTACACCTTC. Translation: CASGQGAMDYGYTF.

In this sample, this clone turned up once. The chain uses TRBV12-5 and TRBJ1-3; D may be TRBD1 (5 bases). Germline V gives CDR1 LGHNT, CDR2 FRNRAP. There are 15 residues in the CDR3. Between the trimmed V and J ends, which lost 1 base and 2 bases, there was a span of 9 bases. CDR3 nucleotides: TGTGCTAGTGGTTTGGGGACAAGGACTGGAAACACCATATATTTT. This gives the protein CASGLGTRTGNTIYF.

DNA of the CDR3: TGTGCCAGTCTCAGGGCGTCCTCTGGAAACACCATATATTTT. Its translation is CASLRASSGNTIYF. The chain combines TRBV11-3 with TRBJ1-3, with D possibly TRBD1 on 5 matching bases. Germline V gives CDR1 SGHNT, CDR2 YENEEA. This CDR3 comprises 14 residues. Trimming took 9 bases from V and 0 from J, leaving 12 bases between them.

The V gene is TRBV19, the J gene TRBJ2-3; D not resolved. Germline CDR1 LNHDA, CDR2 SQIVND (reference sequence). This CDR3 has 14 residues. V gave up 5 bases and J gave up 0 bases, with 9 bases separating them. The CDR3 reads CASSPDLSTDTQYF. CDR3 in DNA: TGTGCCAGTAGTCCCGACTTAAGCACAGATACGCAGTATTTT.

J is TRBJ2-2 and V is TRBV24-1, with 10 bases identical to TRBD1. V shed 6 bases, J shed 5 bases, and the junction held 17 bases outside the gene matches. This CDR3 spans 19 amino acids. Germline loops: CDR1 KGHDR, CDR2 SFDVKD. The CDR3 loop reads CATSTSHGTGVYGTGELFF. In DNA form, the CDR3 reads TGTGCCACCAGTACATCACATGGGACAGGGGTTTATGGGACCGGGGAGCTGTTTTTT.

The chain is built from TRBV3-1 (or the pseudogene TRBV3-2) and TRBJ2-3; D may be TRBD1 (6 bases). This CDR3 is built from 14 residues. The V gene's germline CDR1 is LGHDT and CDR2 YNNKEL (reference sequence). Trimming shortened V by 5 bases and J by 0 bases, and 9 bases separated the two germline ends. CDR3 loop: CASSYRASTDTQYF. CDR3 coding DNA: TGTGCCAGCAGCTACAGGGCTAGCACAGATACGCAGTATTTT.

The rearrangement links TRBV18 to TRBJ1-1; D is possibly TRBD1 (6 bases). Germline CDR1 KGHSH, CDR2 LQKENI. V was cut by 6 bases and J by 6 bases, with 14 bases left in between. The CDR3 is 13 residues long. CDR3 loop: CASSQIEGAEAFF. CDR3 nucleotide sequence: TGTGCCAGCTCTCAAATAGAGGGGGCTGAAGCTTTCTTT.